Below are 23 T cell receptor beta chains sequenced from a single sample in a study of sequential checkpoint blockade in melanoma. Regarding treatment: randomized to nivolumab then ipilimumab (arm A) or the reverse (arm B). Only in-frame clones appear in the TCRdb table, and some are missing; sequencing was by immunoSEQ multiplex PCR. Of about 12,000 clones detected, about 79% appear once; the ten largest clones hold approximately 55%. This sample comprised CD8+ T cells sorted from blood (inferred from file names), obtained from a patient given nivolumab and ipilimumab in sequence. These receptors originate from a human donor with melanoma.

CDR3 loop: CASSPVGTGGEKLFF. DNA for the CDR3: TGTGCCAGCAGCCCCGTAGGGACAGGGGGTGAAAAACTGTTTTTT. The chain combines TRBV6-1 with TRBJ1-4; 11 bases fit TRBD1. The CDR3 extends over 15 amino acids. V shed 6 bases, J shed 7 bases, and the junction held 7 bases outside the gene matches. CDR1 is MNHNS and CDR2 is SASEGT in the germline V gene.

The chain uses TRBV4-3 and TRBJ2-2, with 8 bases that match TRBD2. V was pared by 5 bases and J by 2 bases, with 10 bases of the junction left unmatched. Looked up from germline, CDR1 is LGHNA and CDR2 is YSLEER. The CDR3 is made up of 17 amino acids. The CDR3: CASSYTGSGDNTGELFF. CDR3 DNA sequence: TGCGCCAGCAGCTATACAGGTAGCGGGGACAACACCGGGGAGCTGTTTTTT.

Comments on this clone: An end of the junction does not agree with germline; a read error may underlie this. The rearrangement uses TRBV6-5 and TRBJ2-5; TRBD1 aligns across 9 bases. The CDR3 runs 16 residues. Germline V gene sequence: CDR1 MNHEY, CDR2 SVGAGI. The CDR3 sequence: CASNYAGTGTGETQYF. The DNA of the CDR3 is TGTGCCAGCAATTACGCCGGGACAGGGACGGGGGAGACCCAGTACTTC.

In DNA, the CDR3 is TGTGCCAGCAGCTTAGCTTACGGGGGGGACACAGATACGCAGTATTTT. Its translation is CASSLAYGGDTDTQYF. This chain links TRBV7-9 with TRBJ2-3; TRBD2 matches at 8 bases. CDR3 length equals 16 residues. The germline CDR1 and CDR2 sequences are SEHNR and FQNEAQ (reference sequence). With 0 bases clipped from V and 2 bases from J, the junction kept 4 bases outside the gene matches. Drawing the rest from reference TRBV7-9 and TRBJ2-3, the complete variable domain is DTGVSQNPRHKITKRGQNVTFRCDPISEHNRLYWYRQTLGQGPEFLTYFQNEAQLEKSRLLSDRFSAERPKGSFSTLEIQRTEQGDSAMYLCASSLAYGGDTDTQYFGPGTRLTVL.

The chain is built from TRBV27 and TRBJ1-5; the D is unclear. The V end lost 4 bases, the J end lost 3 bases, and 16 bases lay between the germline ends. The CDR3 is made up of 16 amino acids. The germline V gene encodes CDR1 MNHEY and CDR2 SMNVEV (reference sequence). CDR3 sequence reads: CASSSGVGSPNQPQHF. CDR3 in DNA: TGTGCCAGCAGTTCCGGGGTCGGCTCTCCCAATCAGCCCCAGCATTTT.

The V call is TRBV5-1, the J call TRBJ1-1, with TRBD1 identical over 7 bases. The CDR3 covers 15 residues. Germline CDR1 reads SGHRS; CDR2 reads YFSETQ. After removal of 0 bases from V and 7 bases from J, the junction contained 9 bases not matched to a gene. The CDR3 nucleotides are TGCGCCAGCAGCTTGGGACAGGGTTCTTTTGTTGAAGCTTTCTTT. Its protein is CASSLGQGSFVEAFF.

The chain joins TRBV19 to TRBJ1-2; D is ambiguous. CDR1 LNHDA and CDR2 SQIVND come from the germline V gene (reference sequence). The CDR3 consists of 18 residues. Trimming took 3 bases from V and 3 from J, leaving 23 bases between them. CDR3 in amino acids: CASSMPPLGSGRDYGYTF. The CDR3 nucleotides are TGTGCCAGTAGTATGCCCCCACTCGGATCGGGAAGGGACTATGGCTACACCTTC.

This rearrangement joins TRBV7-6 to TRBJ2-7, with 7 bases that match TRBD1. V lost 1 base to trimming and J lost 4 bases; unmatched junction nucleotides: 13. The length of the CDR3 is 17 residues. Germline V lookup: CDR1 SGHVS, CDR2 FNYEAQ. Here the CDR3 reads CASSLEHHLGGSYEQYF. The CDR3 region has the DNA TGTGCCAGCAGCTTAGAACATCACTTAGGGGGCTCTTACGAGCAGTACTTC.

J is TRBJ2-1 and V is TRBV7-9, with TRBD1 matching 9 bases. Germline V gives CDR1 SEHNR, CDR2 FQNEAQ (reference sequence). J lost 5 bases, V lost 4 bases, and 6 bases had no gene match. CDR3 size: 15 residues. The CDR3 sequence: CASSSPGQGNNEQFF. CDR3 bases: TGTGCCAGCAGCTCGCCGGGACAGGGAAACAATGAGCAGTTCTTC.

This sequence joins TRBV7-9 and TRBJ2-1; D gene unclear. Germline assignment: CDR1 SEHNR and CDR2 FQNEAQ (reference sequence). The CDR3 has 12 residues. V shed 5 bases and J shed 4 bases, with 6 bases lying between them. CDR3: CASSDRYNEQFF. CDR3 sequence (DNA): TGTGCCAGCAGCGATCGGTACAATGAGCAGTTCTTC. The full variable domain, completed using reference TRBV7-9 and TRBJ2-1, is DTGVSQNPRHKITKRGQNVTFRCDPISEHNRLYWYRQTLGQGPEFLTYFQNEAQLEKSRLLSDRFSAERPKGSFSTLEIQRTEQGDSAMYLCASSDRYNEQFFGPGTRLTVL.

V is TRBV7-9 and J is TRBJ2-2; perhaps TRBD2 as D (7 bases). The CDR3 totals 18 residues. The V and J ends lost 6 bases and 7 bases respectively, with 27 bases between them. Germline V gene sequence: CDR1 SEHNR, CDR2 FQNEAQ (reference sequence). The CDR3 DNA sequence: TGTGCCAGCAGATTCAACGGCCGGGGGGCGCGGGTAGACGGGGAGCTGTTTTTT. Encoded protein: CASRFNGRGARVDGELFF.

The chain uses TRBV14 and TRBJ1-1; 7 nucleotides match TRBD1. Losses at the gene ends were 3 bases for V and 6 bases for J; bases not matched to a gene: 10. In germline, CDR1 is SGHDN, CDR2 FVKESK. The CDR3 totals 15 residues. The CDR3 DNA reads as TGTGCCAGCAGCCACATTAGAACAGGGGTGTCTGAAGCTTTCTTT. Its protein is CASSHIRTGVSEAFF.

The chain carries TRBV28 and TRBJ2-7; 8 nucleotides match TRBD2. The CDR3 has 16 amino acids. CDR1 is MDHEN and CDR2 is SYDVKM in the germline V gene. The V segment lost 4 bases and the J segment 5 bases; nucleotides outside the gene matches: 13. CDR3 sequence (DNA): TGTGCCAGCAGTTCCTTAGGCGGGGGGCGTTGGGACGAGCAGTACTTC. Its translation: CASSSLGGGRWDEQYF.

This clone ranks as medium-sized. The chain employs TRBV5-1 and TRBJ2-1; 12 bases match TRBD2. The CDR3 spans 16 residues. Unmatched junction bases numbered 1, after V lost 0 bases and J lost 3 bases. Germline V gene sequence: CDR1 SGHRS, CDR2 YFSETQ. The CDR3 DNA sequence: TGCGCCAGCAGCTTGGAACTAGCGGGGGGCTACAATGAGCAGTTCTTC. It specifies CASSLELAGGYNEQFF. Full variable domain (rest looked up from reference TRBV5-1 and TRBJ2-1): KAGVTQTPRYLIKTRGQQVTLSCSPISGHRSVSWYQQTPGQGLQFLFEYFSETQRNKGNFPGRFSGRQFSNSRSEMNVSTLELGDSALYLCASSLELAGGYNEQFFGPGTRLTVL.

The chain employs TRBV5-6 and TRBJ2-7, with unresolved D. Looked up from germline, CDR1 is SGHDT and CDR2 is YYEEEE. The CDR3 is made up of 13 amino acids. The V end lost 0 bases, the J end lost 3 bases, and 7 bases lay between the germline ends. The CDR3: CASSLVTSYEQYF. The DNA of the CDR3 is TGTGCCAGCAGCTTGGTGACAAGCTACGAGCAGTACTTC.

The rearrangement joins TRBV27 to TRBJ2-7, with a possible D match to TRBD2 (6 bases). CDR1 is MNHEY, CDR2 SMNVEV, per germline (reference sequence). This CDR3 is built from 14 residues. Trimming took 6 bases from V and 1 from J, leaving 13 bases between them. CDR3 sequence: CASRKEGGSYEQYF. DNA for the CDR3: TGTGCCAGCAGAAAGGAAGGAGGGTCCTACGAGCAGTACTTC.

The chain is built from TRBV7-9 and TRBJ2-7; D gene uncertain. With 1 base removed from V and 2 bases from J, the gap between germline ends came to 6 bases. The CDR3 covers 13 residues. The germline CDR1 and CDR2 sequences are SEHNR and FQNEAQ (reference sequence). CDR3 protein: CASSLDATYEQYF. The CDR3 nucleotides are TGTGCCAGCAGCTTAGACGCGACCTACGAGCAGTACTTC. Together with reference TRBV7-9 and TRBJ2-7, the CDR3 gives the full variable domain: DTGVSQNPRHKITKRGQNVTFRCDPISEHNRLYWYRQTLGQGPEFLTYFQNEAQLEKSRLLSDRFSAERPKGSFSTLEIQRTEQGDSAMYLCASSLDATYEQYFGPGTRLTVT.

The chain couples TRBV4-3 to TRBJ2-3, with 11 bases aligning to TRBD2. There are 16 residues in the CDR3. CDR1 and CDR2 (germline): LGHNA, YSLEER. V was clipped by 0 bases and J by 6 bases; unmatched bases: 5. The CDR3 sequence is CASSQDRGLAVDTQYF. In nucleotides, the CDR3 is TGCGCCAGCAGCCAAGATAGGGGACTAGCGGTGGATACGCAGTATTTT.

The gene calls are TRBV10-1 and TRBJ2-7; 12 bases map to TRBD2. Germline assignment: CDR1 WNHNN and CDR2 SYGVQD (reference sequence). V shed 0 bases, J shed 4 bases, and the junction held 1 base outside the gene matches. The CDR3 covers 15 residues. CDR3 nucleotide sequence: TGCGCCAGCAGTGAGTCGACTAGCGGGGGTTACGAGCAGTACTTC. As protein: CASSESTSGGYEQYF.

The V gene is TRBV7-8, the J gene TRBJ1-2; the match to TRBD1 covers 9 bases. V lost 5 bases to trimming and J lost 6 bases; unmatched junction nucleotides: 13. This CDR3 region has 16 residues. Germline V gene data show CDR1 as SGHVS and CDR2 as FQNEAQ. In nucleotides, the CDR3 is TGTGCCAGCAGCCGGGGGACCCCGGGACAGGGCGATGGCTACACCTTC. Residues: CASSRGTPGQGDGYTF.

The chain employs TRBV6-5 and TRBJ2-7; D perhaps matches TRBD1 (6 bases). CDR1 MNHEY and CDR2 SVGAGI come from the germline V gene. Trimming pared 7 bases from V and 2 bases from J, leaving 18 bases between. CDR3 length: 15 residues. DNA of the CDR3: TGTGCCAGCACCACACCAGGGGAGTTAACCTACGAGCAGTACTTC. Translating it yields CASTTPGELTYEQYF.

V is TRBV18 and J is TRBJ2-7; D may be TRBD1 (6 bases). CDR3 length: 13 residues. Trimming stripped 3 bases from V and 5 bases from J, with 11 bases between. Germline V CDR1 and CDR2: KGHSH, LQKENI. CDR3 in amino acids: CASSPSQGNEQYF. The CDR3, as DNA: TGTGCCAGCTCACCTTCACAGGGCAACGAGCAGTACTTC.

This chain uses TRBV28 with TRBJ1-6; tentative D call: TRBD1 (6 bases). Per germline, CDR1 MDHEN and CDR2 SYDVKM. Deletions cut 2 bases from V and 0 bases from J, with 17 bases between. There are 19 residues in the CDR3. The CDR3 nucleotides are TGTGCCAGCAGTTTAGGGACAACCTCCACCCGCTCCTATAATTCACCCCTCCACTTT. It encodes CASSLGTTSTRSYNSPLHF.